The 4 T cell receptor beta chains presented below share a single source sample, sequenced in a study of T cell changes during pregnancy in multiple sclerosis. Generated by immunoSEQ multiplex PCR, the TCRdb table keeps only in-frame clones and is missing some. This sample yields fewer than 25,000 clones, of which around 86% are seen a single time; roughly 5.6% belongs to the top ten. The sequencing here drew on CD8+ T cells from peripheral blood mononuclear cells, taken in the third trimester of pregnancy. These receptors were collected from a female donor in good health, enrolled as a control in a pregnancy study.

The CDR3 loop reads CASSPGPGNTIYF. In nucleotides, the CDR3 is TGTGCCAGCAGTCCAGGTCCTGGAAACACCATATATTTT. The rearrangement joins TRBV7-9 to TRBJ1-3, with D unresolved. The CDR3 consists of 13 residues. The germline gives CDR1 SEHNR, CDR2 FQNEAQ (reference sequence). Trimming removed 6 bases at V and 2 bases at J, with 8 bases between.

The chain has TRBV11-2 and TRBJ2-7, with D possibly being TRBD1 (5 bases). Germline V gene data show CDR1 as SGHAT and CDR2 as FQNNGV. The CDR3 has 14 amino acids. Trimming stripped 3 bases from V and 2 bases from J, with 11 bases between. The CDR3 is CASSLKGRAYEQYF. The CDR3 coding sequence is TGTGCCAGCAGCTTGAAGGGCAGGGCCTACGAGCAGTACTTC.

Within the sample, this clone is medium-sized (0.01 to 0.1%). The genes are TRBV19 and TRBJ2-3, with D uncertain. The germline CDR1 and CDR2 sequences are LNHDA and SQIVND (reference sequence). The CDR3 totals 14 residues. V lost 4 bases and J lost 4, with 12 bases in between. The CDR3 DNA is TGTGCCAGTAGTAATAGTTTAGAGGCAGATACGCAGTATTTT. Translating gives CASSNSLEADTQYF. The full variable domain, rest sourced from reference TRBV19 and TRBJ2-3, is DGGITQSPKYLFRKEGQNVTLSCEQNLNHDAMYWYRQDPGQGLRLIYYSQIVNDFQKGDIAEGYSVSREKKESFPLTVTSAQKNPTAFYLCASSNSLEADTQYFGPGTRLTVL.

The rearrangement links TRBV27 to TRBJ2-7; the match to TRBD1 covers 7 bases. Germline V gene sequence: CDR1 MNHEY, CDR2 SMNVEV (reference sequence). CDR3 size: 14 residues. Trimming at V came to 8 bases and at J to 2 bases, leaving 9 bases not matched to a gene. This chain's CDR3 is CASGETGIPYEQYF. The CDR3 DNA sequence: TGTGCCAGCGGTGAGACAGGGATCCCCTACGAGCAGTACTTC.